This is a list of T cell receptor beta chains from one sample in a study of cytomegalovirus exposure and HLA in healthy donors. Some clones are missing from TCRdb's copy, which holds only in-frame ones; the method was immunoSEQ multiplex PCR. The sample carries 80,000 to 100,000 clones, about two thirds recorded once. Sequenced sample: PBMCs. Receptors originate from a female donor in good health and CMV-seronegative. CDR3s include the opening cysteine and the closing phenylalanine or tryptophan. D genes are given only for firm matches. Clone size is shown for a subset of rows, as once, few, many or a class of expanded clone.

abundance: NA
j_gene: TRBJ2-2
d_gene: NA
v_gene: TRBV18
CDR3aa: CASSPKETGELFF
CDR3nt: TGTGCCAGCTCTCCGAAAGAGACCGGGGAGCTGTTTTTT

abundance: NA
j_gene: TRBJ2-6
d_gene: NA
v_gene: TRBV28
CDR3aa: CASRTAGPGANVLTF
CDR3nt: TGTGCCAGCCGGACAGCTGGCCCTGGGGCCAACGTCCTGACTTTC

abundance: NA
j_gene: TRBJ1-4
d_gene: NA
v_gene: TRBV4-3
CDR3aa: CASSQGPGGANEKLFF
CDR3nt: TGCGCCAGCAGCCAAGGGCCCGGGGGGGCTAATGAAAAACTGTTTTTT

abundance: NA
j_gene: TRBJ1-1
d_gene: NA
v_gene: TRBV6-1
CDR3aa: CASSEWEAVMNTEAFF
CDR3nt: TGTGCCAGCAGTGAATGGGAGGCTGTGATGAACACTGAAGCTTTCTTT

abundance: NA
j_gene: TRBJ2-5
d_gene: TRBD1
v_gene: TRBV9
CDR3aa: CASSPWDREGETQYF
CDR3nt: TGTGCCAGCAGCCCTTGGGACAGGGAGGGAGAGACCCAGTACTTC

abundance: few
j_gene: TRBJ1-1
d_gene: TRBD1
v_gene: TRBV18
CDR3aa: CASSPAGQGTTNTEAFF
CDR3nt: TGTGCCAGCTCACCAGCGGGACAGGGGACAACGAACACTGAAGCTTTCTTT

abundance: NA
j_gene: TRBJ1-4
d_gene: NA
v_gene: TRBV6-1
CDR3aa: CASSRQTTNEKLFF
CDR3nt: TGTGCCAGCAGTCGACAGACAACTAATGAAAAACTGTTTTTT

abundance: NA
j_gene: TRBJ2-2
d_gene: TRBD1
v_gene: TRBV30
CDR3aa: CAWDRGLSLNTGELFF
CDR3nt: TGTGCCTGGGACAGGGGGCTTTCCCTGAACACCGGGGAGCTGTTTTTT

abundance: NA
j_gene: TRBJ2-2
d_gene: TRBD2
v_gene: TRBV25-1
CDR3aa: CASSVTSGGWNTGELFF
CDR3nt: TGTGCCAGCAGTGTTACTAGCGGGGGGTGGAACACCGGGGAGCTGTTTTTT

abundance: NA
j_gene: TRBJ2-6
d_gene: NA
v_gene: TRBV6-1
CDR3aa: CASSEAGAYSGANVLTF
CDR3nt: TGTGCCAGCAGTGAAGCAGGGGCCTACTCTGGGGCCAACGTCCTGACTTTC

abundance: NA
j_gene: TRBJ1-2
d_gene: NA
v_gene: TRBV19
CDR3aa: CASSIGQDYGYTF
CDR3nt: TGTGCCAGTAGTATAGGCCAGGACTATGGCTACACCTTC

abundance: NA
j_gene: TRBJ1-6
d_gene: TRBD1
v_gene: TRBV7-9
CDR3aa: CASSILEGANSPLHF
CDR3nt: TGTGCCAGCAGCATACTGGAGGGGGCCAATTCACCCCTCCACTTT

abundance: NA
j_gene: TRBJ1-5
d_gene: TRBD1
v_gene: TRBV5-1
CDR3aa: CASSPEGQGAGQPQHF
CDR3nt: TGCGCCAGCAGCCCGGAGGGACAGGGGGCGGGTCAGCCCCAGCATTTT

abundance: once
j_gene: TRBJ1-2
d_gene: TRBD1
v_gene: TRBV27
CDR3aa: CASSDRGLGYTF
CDR3nt: TGTGCCAGCAGTGACAGGGGGCTTGGCTACACCTTC

abundance: NA
j_gene: TRBJ1-1
d_gene: TRBD1
v_gene: TRBV28
CDR3aa: CASSSGQGLEAFF
CDR3nt: TGTGCCAGCAGTTCGGGACAGGGTCTTGAAGCTTTCTTT

abundance: few
j_gene: TRBJ2-2
d_gene: TRBD2
v_gene: TRBV27
CDR3aa: CASSWLAGGGNTGELFF
CDR3nt: TGTGCCAGCAGTTGGCTAGCGGGGGGCGGGAACACCGGGGAGCTGTTTTTT

abundance: NA
j_gene: TRBJ1-4
d_gene: NA
v_gene: TRBV5-4
CDR3aa: CASSLSGTSNEKLFF
CDR3nt: TGTGCCAGCAGCTTGTCCGGGACATCTAATGAAAAACTGTTTTTT